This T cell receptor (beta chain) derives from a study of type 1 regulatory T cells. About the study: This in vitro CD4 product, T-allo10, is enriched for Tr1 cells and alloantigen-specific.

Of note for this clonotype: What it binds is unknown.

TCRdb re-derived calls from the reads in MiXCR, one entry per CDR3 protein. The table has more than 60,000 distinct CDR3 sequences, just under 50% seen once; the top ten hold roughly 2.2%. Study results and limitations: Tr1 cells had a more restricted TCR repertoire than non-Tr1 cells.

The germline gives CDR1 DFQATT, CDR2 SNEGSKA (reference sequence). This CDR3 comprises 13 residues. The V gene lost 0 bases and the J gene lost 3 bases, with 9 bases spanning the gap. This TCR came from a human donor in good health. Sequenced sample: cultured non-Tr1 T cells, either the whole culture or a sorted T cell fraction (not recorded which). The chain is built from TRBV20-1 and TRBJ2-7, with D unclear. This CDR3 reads CSARDMGRYEQYF. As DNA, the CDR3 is TGCAGTGCTAGAGATATGGGCCGCTACGAGCAGTACTTC.